Listed here are 27 T cell receptor beta chains from one sample, sequenced in a study of Graves' ophthalmopathy and Graves' hyperthyroidism (dated by TCRdb to about 2018). This sample was sequenced with an Illumina HiSeq 2000. For repertoire sequencing, TCR beta CDR3 regions were amplified from RNA transcripts. A first-round RT-PCR used HTBI primers with the Qiagen OneStep RT-PCR kit, followed by a second-round multiplex PCR, size selection and purification. The raw public data were reprocessed by TCRdb itself: fastp quality trimming at Q25, MiXCR clonotype calling, in-frame beta chains only. Each entry merges the rows of one CDR3 protein and shows their most common DNA and genes. Across this sample there are about 390,000 distinct CDR3 sequences, with over 15% seen only once. The biggest ten clones account for approximately 7% of the sample. Sequencing was performed on peripheral blood. These receptor sequences come from a young woman with stable Graves' hyperthyroidism. Donor details come from another sample of the same person, matched by shared clones.

V is TRBV6-1 and J is TRBJ1-1, with 7 bases lining up with TRBD1. This CDR3 is 14 amino acids long. Germline V CDR1 and CDR2: MNHNS, SASEGT. Germline trimming cut 6 bases from V and 4 bases from J; bases unmatched to any gene: 8. In DNA form, the CDR3 reads TGTGCCAGCAGCCGGACAGGCTGGGCCACTGAAGCTTTCTTT. Translation gives CASSRTGWATEAFF.

This rearrangement joins TRBV30 to TRBJ1-1, with unresolved D. V gave up 4 bases and J gave up 3 bases, with 9 bases separating them. Germline V CDR1 and CDR2: GTSNPN, SVGIG (reference sequence). The CDR3 is 12 residues long. In DNA form, the CDR3 reads TGTGCCTGGACCAAAGGAGACACTGAAGCTTTCTTT. Protein: CAWTKGDTEAFF.

There are many counts of this clonotype. The gene calls are TRBV6-5 and TRBJ1-5; D not resolved. The germline V gene has CDR1 MNHEY and CDR2 SVGAGI. Trimming left V 10 bases short and J 4 bases short, with 26 bases between. This CDR3 is 17 amino acids long. The CDR3 sequence: CATVPLGPPLINQPQHF. In DNA form, the CDR3 reads TGTGCCACCGTTCCTCTCGGGCCCCCATTAATAAATCAGCCCCAGCATTTT.

This clonotype was detected ten times or more. The rearrangement uses TRBV5-1 and TRBJ1-1; D gene ambiguous. Germline CDR1 SGHRS, CDR2 YFSETQ. Trimming removed 0 bases at V and 1 base at J, with 13 bases between. The CDR3 runs to 16 residues. CDR3 sequence: CASSLEGPLENTEAFF. The CDR3 DNA reads as TGCGCCAGCAGCTTGGAAGGGCCCCTAGAGAACACTGAAGCTTTCTTT.

In its sample, this clonotype was seen a few times. The chain has TRBV18 and TRBJ1-2; TRBD1 agrees at 10 bases. Losses at the gene ends were 1 base for V and 4 bases for J; bases not matched to a gene: 6. The germline V gene encodes CDR1 KGHSH and CDR2 LQKENI. The CDR3 contains 16 residues. The CDR3 DNA reads as TGTGCCAGCTCACCACGGGACAGGGGTCGTATCTATGGCTACACCTTC. Protein sequence: CASSPRDRGRIYGYTF.

This clonotype was observed at least ten times. This chain uses TRBV5-1 with TRBJ1-2; 8 bases are a match to TRBD1. CDR1 SGHRS and CDR2 YFSETQ come from the germline V gene. CDR3 length: 20 amino acids. J gave up 0 bases and V 0 bases, and 16 bases lay outside the gene matches. The chain's CDR3 is CASSLAGALTGAPSNYGYTF. The CDR3 region has the DNA TGCGCCAGCAGCTTGGCGGGAGCTCTGACAGGGGCTCCTTCTAACTATGGCTACACCTTC.

This chain joins TRBV2 and TRBJ1-3; D uncertain. The CDR3 runs 14 residues. V was cut by 3 bases and J by 4 bases, with 10 bases left in between. CDR1 SNHLY and CDR2 FYNNEI come from the germline V gene. The CDR3 spells CASSDWTAGNTIYF. The DNA for the CDR3 is TGTGCCAGCAGTGATTGGACTGCCGGAAACACCATATATTTT.

A few counts support this clonotype. This sequence joins TRBV6-5 and TRBJ1-1, with unresolved D. The CDR3 covers 15 residues. Trimming took off 3 bases at V and 1 base at J, with 12 bases between the two ends. Germline V CDR1 and CDR2: MNHEY, SVGAGI. The CDR3 DNA is TGTGCCAGCAGTTATCTAGGGAGTTCGAACACTGAAGCTTTCTTT. Amino acids: CASSYLGSSNTEAFF.

This clonotype was detected ten times or more. In nucleotides, the CDR3 is TGTGCCAGCAGTGGGAGGACAGGACGTTTCGAGCAGTACTTC. Translated: CASSGRTGRFEQYF. The V and J genes are TRBV2 and TRBJ2-7; 7 bases agree with TRBD1. V gave up 4 bases and J gave up 6 bases; unmatched junction bases: 9. This CDR3 comprises 14 residues. From germline, CDR1 is SNHLY and CDR2 FYNNEI.

This clonotype has ten or more counts. This chain links TRBV6-1 with TRBJ2-2; D is uncertain. The CDR3 contains 13 residues. CDR1 is MNHNS, CDR2 SASEGT, per germline. Trimming removed 6 bases at V and 0 bases at J, with 5 bases between. CDR3 residues: CASSDANTGELFF. The CDR3 DNA reads as TGTGCCAGCAGCGACGCGAACACCGGGGAGCTGTTTTTT.

This clonotype was picked up a small number of times. The chain combines TRBV20-1 with TRBJ1-5; 11 bases align to TRBD1. The germline CDR1 and CDR2 sequences are DFQATT and SNEGSKA (reference sequence). The J segment lost 9 bases and the V segment lost 1 base, leaving 2 bases of the junction unmatched. The CDR3 is made up of 13 amino acids. CDR3 sequence (DNA): TGCAGTGCTAGAGGGACAGGGGGCGGGCCCCAGCATTTT. Its translation: CSARGTGGGPQHF.

The table lists this clonotype with a few counts. The rearrangement links TRBV14 to TRBJ2-7; D remains ambiguous. Trimming cost V 4 bases and J 4 bases, with 11 bases left between them. Per the germline V gene, CDR1 is SGHDN and CDR2 is FVKESK. CDR3 length equals 13 residues. The CDR3 DNA is TGTGCCAGCAGCCCTGCATTAGGGTACGAGCAGTACTTC. This gives the protein CASSPALGYEQYF.

This clonotype has just a few counts. The chain links TRBV19 to TRBJ1-2; tentative D call: TRBD1 (5 bases). This CDR3 has 16 amino acids. CDR1 is LNHDA and CDR2 is SQIVND in the germline V gene (reference sequence). Trimming left V 3 bases short and J 7 bases short, with 21 bases between. The CDR3 DNA reads TGTGCCAGTAGTATTGGAATAAGAGGGGAGACTGGTGGCTACACCTTC. Residues: CASSIGIRGETGGYTF.

The rearrangement uses TRBV6-1 and TRBJ2-7; the D is unclear. The CDR3 length is 14 residues. Trimming stripped 1 base from V and 0 bases from J, with 7 bases between. The V gene's germline CDR1 is MNHNS and CDR2 SASEGT. CDR3 coding DNA: TGTGCCAGCAGTGAAGGACACTTCTCCTACGAGCAGTACTTC. Translated, it gives CASSEGHFSYEQYF.

The chain uses TRBV5-4 and TRBJ2-2, with 9 bases fitting TRBD1. Losses at the gene ends were 3 bases for V and 4 bases for J; bases not matched to a gene: 4. This CDR3 spans 15 amino acids. Germline CDR1 SGHNT, CDR2 YYREEE (reference sequence). The CDR3 loop reads CASSWGDRATGELFF. DNA of the CDR3: TGTGCCAGCAGCTGGGGGGACAGGGCCACCGGGGAGCTGTTTTTT.

V gene TRBV28 combines with J gene TRBJ2-7; TRBD1 or TRBD2 may be the D gene (6 bases each). The CDR3 spans 16 residues. CDR1 and CDR2 from the germline V gene are MDHEN and SYDVKM. V shed 5 bases and J shed 0 bases, with 17 bases lying between them. This CDR3 reads CASSREMTGSSYEQYF. CDR3 bases: TGTGCCAGCAGTCGGGAGATGACAGGTAGCTCCTACGAGCAGTACTTC. Using reference TRBV28 and TRBJ2-7 for the parts outside the CDR3, the full variable domain is DVKVTQSSRYLVKRTGEKVFLECVQDMDHENMFWYRQDPGLGLRLIYFSYDVKMKEKGDIPEGYSVSREKKERFSLILESASTNQTSMYLCASSREMTGSSYEQYFGPGTRLTVT.

This clonotype was detected ten times or more. This chain links TRBV6-2 or TRBV6-3 with TRBJ1-1; a weak D match, TRBD1 (6 bases). In germline, CDR1 is MNHEY, CDR2 SVGEGT. This CDR3 comprises 11 residues. The V end lost 4 bases, the J end lost 8 bases, and 8 bases lay between the germline ends. The chain's CDR3 is CASSWGQEAFF. CDR3 DNA sequence: TGTGCCAGCAGTTGGGGGCAAGAAGCTTTCTTT.

The sample holds many counts of this clonotype. The chain joins TRBV11-2 to TRBJ1-2; 10 bases are shared with TRBD1. The CDR3 extends over 15 amino acids. Trimming took 5 bases from V and 6 from J; bases not matched to a gene: 9. Per germline, CDR1 SGHAT and CDR2 FQNNGV. The CDR3 bases are TGTGCCAGCAGCGCAGTTTCCGGGACAGGGGATGGCTACACCTTC. Protein sequence: CASSAVSGTGDGYTF.

This clonotype has at least ten counts. This chain connects TRBV7-6 to TRBJ2-7; no definite D call. The V end was cut by 5 bases, the J end by 0 bases, with 14 bases between. The CDR3 runs to 15 residues. Germline V gene lookup returns CDR1 SGHVS and CDR2 FNYEAQ. In DNA form, the CDR3 reads TGTGCCAGCAGCCCACGACCTTCCGGCTCCTACGAGCAGTACTTC. It encodes CASSPRPSGSYEQYF.

This clonotype was counted at least ten times. The chain recombines TRBV11-2 with TRBJ2-5, with D possibly matching TRBD1 (5 bases). The CDR3 contains 16 residues. V dropped 0 bases and J dropped 2 bases, with 13 bases sitting between them. Germline values: CDR1 SGHAT, CDR2 FQNNGV. The CDR3 DNA follows: TGTGCCAGCAGCTTAGAAAGGGGCAGGCTTCAAGAGACCCAGTACTTC. Protein: CASSLERGRLQETQYF.

Ten or more counts support this clonotype. This sequence joins TRBV7-8 and TRBJ2-2; D not resolved. The germline gives CDR1 SGHVS, CDR2 FQNEAQ. The ends were cut back, 4 bases at V and 1 base at J, with 7 bases in the middle. The CDR3 loop spans 14 amino acids. The CDR3 DNA sequence: TGTGCCAGCAGCTCGGACCTGAACACCGGGGAGCTGTTTTTT. As protein: CASSSDLNTGELFF.

This clonotype was picked up many times. The genes are TRBV11-2 and TRBJ1-1; 12 positions agree with TRBD1. The CDR3 loop spans 16 amino acids. J lost 5 bases, V lost 5 bases, and 9 bases had no gene match. Germline V gene lookup returns CDR1 SGHAT and CDR2 FQNNGV. The CDR3 DNA reads as TGTGCCAGCAGCCCGGGACAGGGGGCAGGAGGGACTGAAGCTTTCTTT. Translated: CASSPGQGAGGTEAFF.

This clonotype was found a few times. The chain recombines TRBV19 with TRBJ1-1; D is ambiguous. The V and J ends lost 3 bases and 6 bases respectively, with 8 bases between them. Germline lookup yields CDR1 LNHDA and CDR2 SQIVND (reference sequence). The CDR3 runs 12 residues. For the CDR3, the DNA is TGTGCCAGTAGTATTGCCACCGCTGAAGCTTTCTTT. Its protein product is CASSIATAEAFF.

This clonotype has at least ten counts. In DNA, the CDR3 is TGCAGTGCGATTGGACAGGTTTGGACCGGTGGCTACACCTTC. Its protein is CSAIGQVWTGGYTF. J is TRBJ1-2 and V is TRBV20-1; 7 bases line up with TRBD1. The CDR3 spans 14 residues. V trimming: 6 bases; J trimming: 7 bases; junction bases outside the gene matches: 14. Germline CDR1 DFQATT, CDR2 SNEGSKA (reference sequence).

In this sample, this clonotype turned up many times. This chain links TRBV11-2 with TRBJ2-7, with unresolved D. V was pared by 5 bases and J by 5 bases, with 16 bases between. Germline-derived CDR1 and CDR2 are SGHAT and FQNNGV. This CDR3 is 14 amino acids long. The CDR3 loop reads CASSPDLREDEQYF. CDR3 in DNA: TGTGCCAGCAGCCCAGATCTTAGAGAAGACGAGCAGTACTTC.

V gene TRBV24-1 combines with J gene TRBJ1-5; TRBD1 is a possible D gene (6 bases). This CDR3 spans 14 amino acids. V dropped 1 base and J dropped 4 bases, with 7 bases sitting between them. Germline values: CDR1 KGHDR, CDR2 SFDVKD. CDR3 bases: TGTGCCACCAGTGATTTACAGGGAAATCAGCCCCAGCATTTT. As protein: CATSDLQGNQPQHF.

This clonotype came up many times. The rearrangement uses TRBV19 and TRBJ1-1, with 10 bases identical to TRBD1. CDR3 length: 15 amino acids. The J segment lost 8 bases and the V segment lost 3 bases, leaving 9 bases of the junction unmatched. Germline-derived CDR1 and CDR2 are LNHDA and SQIVND (reference sequence). CDR3 protein: CASSIEGLTGGEAFF. The DNA of the CDR3 is TGTGCCAGTAGTATCGAGGGCCTGACAGGGGGCGAAGCTTTCTTT.